The present TCR beta chain was sequenced within a study of T cells in narcolepsy. Study-wide results and caveats: Comparing one patient's CSF and blood CD4+ clonotypes highlighted HCRT- and TRIB2-specific autoreactive clonotypes.

This table comes from immunoSEQ multiplex PCR, and its TCRdb copy is limited to in-frame clones, with some not included. Of about 30,000 clones detected, 70% to 80% appear once; the ten largest clones hold 0.85% to 1.3%. The CDR3 is made up of 15 amino acids. The germline V and J ends were trimmed by 6 bases and 1 base, with 15 bases remaining between them. Germline V lookup: CDR1 SNHLY, CDR2 FYNNEI. Comment on this clone: Its antigen remains unknown.

Sequences were obtained from CD45RA- memory CD4+ T cells from PBMCs. The receptor was derived from a human donor with narcolepsy. The rearrangement uses TRBV2 and TRBJ2-5; D unclear. CDR3 DNA sequence: TGTGCCAGCAGACAGCTTTCCATCCCCCAAGAGACCCAGTACTTC. This encodes CASRQLSIPQETQYF.